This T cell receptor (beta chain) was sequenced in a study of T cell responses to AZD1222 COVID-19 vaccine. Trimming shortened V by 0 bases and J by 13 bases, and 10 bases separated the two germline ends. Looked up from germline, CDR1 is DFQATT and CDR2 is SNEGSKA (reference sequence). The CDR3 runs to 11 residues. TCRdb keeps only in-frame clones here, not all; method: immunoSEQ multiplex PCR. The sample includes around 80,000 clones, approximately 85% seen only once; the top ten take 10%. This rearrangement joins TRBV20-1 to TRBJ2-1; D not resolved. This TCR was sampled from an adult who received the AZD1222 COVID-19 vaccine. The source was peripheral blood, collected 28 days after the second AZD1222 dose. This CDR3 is CSARDPPSQFF. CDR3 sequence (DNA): TGCAGTGCTAGAGATCCCCCGTCACAGTTCTTC.